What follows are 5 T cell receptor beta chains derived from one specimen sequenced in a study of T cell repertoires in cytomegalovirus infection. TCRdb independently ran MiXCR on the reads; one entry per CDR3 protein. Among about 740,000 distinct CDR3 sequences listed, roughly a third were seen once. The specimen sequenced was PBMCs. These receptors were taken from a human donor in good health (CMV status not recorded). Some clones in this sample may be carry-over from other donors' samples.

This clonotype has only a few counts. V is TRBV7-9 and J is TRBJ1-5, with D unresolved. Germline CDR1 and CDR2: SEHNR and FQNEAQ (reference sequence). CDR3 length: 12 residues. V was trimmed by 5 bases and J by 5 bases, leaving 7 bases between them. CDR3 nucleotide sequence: TGTGCCAGCAGCCTAGACCATCAGCCCCAGCATTTT. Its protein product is CASSLDHQPQHF.

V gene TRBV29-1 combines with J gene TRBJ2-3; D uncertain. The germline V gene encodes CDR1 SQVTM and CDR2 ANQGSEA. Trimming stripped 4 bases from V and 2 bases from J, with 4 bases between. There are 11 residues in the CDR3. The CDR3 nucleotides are TGCAGCGTTGGTTCCACAGATACGCAGTATTTT. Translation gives CSVGSTDTQYF.

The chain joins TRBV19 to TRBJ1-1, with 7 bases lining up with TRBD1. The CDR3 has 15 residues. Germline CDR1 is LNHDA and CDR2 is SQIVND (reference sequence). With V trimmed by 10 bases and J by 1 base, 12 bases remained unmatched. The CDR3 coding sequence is TGTGCCACTAAGGGATTGGGACAGCAGAACACTGAAGCTTTCTTT. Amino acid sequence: CATKGLGQQNTEAFF.

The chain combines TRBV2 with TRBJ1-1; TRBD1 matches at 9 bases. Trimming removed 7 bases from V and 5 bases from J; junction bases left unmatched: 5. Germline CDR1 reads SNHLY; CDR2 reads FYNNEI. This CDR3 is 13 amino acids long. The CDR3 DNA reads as TGTGCCAGCACGGGACAGGGTGGTACTGAAGCTTTCTTT. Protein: CASTGQGGTEAFF.

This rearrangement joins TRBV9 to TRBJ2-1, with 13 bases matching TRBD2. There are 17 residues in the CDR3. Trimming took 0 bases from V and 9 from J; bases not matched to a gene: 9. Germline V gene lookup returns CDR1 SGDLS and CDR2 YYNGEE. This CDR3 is CASSVARTSGSLVEQFF. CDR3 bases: TGTGCCAGCAGCGTAGCTCGGACTAGCGGGAGTTTGGTTGAGCAGTTCTTC.